This T cell receptor beta chain was identified during a study of blood T cell repertoires in COVID-19. The overall study: Sample material is recorded as cDNA or gDNA derived from T cells, B-cell-depleted T cells, or PBMCs.

Living in about two dozen US areas, the participants were between about 18 and 90 years of age. Participants' reported clinical history set cohort assignment. The CDR3 loop spans 14 amino acids. Per the germline V gene, CDR1 is SGHDN and CDR2 is FVKESK. The junction had 6 bases not matched to a gene; V was cut back by 4 bases and J by 4 bases. Per the authors' pipeline: Amplification with reference gene primers provided the estimates of nucleated cell counts. The method was immunoSEQ multiplex PCR; TCRdb's version includes in-frame clones alone and lacks a portion of them. D and trimming were read from the DNA, whereas the V and J calls and clone size are those reported in that table. The table has approximately 250,000 clones, approximately 90% seen once.

The sample taken for sequencing was PBMCs or T cells enriched from blood (not recorded which). This rearrangement joins TRBV14 to TRBJ1-1, with TRBD1 matching over 7 bases. The source is a woman aged 30 to 39 with acute COVID-19. CDR3 amino acids: CASSRGGAGTEAFF. In DNA form, the CDR3 reads TGTGCCAGCAGCCGAGGGGGCGCGGGCACTGAAGCTTTCTTT.